The 25 T cell receptor beta chains given below trace back to one sample, sequenced in a study of cytomegalovirus exposure and HLA in healthy donors. Both 60 Vbeta primers and 13 Jbeta primers went into the PCR. The protocol was immunoSEQ multiplex PCR, while the TCRdb copy is restricted to in-frame clones and leaves out a portion. Of over 85,000 clones detected, over 60% appear once; the ten largest clones hold under 15%. The specimen sequenced was PBMCs. These receptor sequences come from a man aged 25 to 40 in good health and CMV-seropositive.

The J gene is TRBJ2-5, the V gene TRBV7-9; possibly TRBD1 for D (5 bases). Germline CDR1 is SEHNR and CDR2 is FQNEAQ (reference sequence). V lost 11 bases, J lost 4 bases, and 11 bases lay in between. The CDR3 contains 11 residues. The CDR3 region has the DNA TGTGCCGGTCAGGGTTCAGAGACCCAGTACTTC. It yields the protein CAGQGSETQYF.

The CDR3 DNA sequence: TGTGCCAGTAGTATCGGGACAGGGGCCAACTATGGCTACACCTTC. As protein: CASSIGTGANYGYTF. The chain recombines TRBV19 with TRBJ1-2; 10 nucleotides align to TRBD1. Per germline, CDR1 LNHDA and CDR2 SQIVND (reference sequence). The CDR3 covers 15 residues. The junction had 3 bases not matched to a gene; V was cut back by 3 bases and J by 2 bases.

The J gene is TRBJ2-7, the V gene TRBV18, with TRBD1 matching over 7 bases. The CDR3 covers 13 residues. J was trimmed by 3 bases and V by 4 bases; bases with no gene match: 3. Germline-derived CDR1 and CDR2 are KGHSH and LQKENI. The CDR3 here is CASSRGQNYEQYF. In DNA form, the CDR3 reads TGTGCCAGCTCACGGGGACAGAACTACGAGCAGTACTTC.

The chain links TRBV3-2 to TRBJ2-1; no check of the table's D call, TRBD2, against the DNA was made. TRBV3-2 is a pseudogene locus. The CDR3 consists of 8 residues. The CDR3 region is CASRRVLF. The CDR3 bases are TGTGCCAGCAGACGGGTCCTCTTC.

This clone was seen once. This chain joins TRBV6-1 and TRBJ2-7; 14 bases agree with TRBD2. The germline V gene has CDR1 MNHNS and CDR2 SASEGT. V lost 6 bases and J lost 2; bases outside the gene matches: 3. The CDR3 totals 15 residues. The CDR3 spells CASSRTSGGTYEQYF. The CDR3 DNA reads TGTGCCAGCAGCCGGACTAGCGGGGGGACCTACGAGCAGTACTTC.

This clone was recorded a few times. The gene calls are TRBV9 and TRBJ2-3; 7 positions match TRBD2. CDR3 length: 16 amino acids. Germline CDR1 is SGDLS and CDR2 is YYNGEE. The ends lost 3 bases at V and 2 bases at J; junction bases unmatched: 9. CDR3 bases: TGTGCCAGCAGCGATGGCTCGGGGGGATACACAGATACGCAGTATTTT. It specifies CASSDGSGGYTDTQYF.

The chain uses TRBV19 and TRBJ2-7; TRBD1 matches at 10 bases. The germline V gene has CDR1 LNHDA and CDR2 SQIVND (reference sequence). This CDR3 contains 16 residues. V lost 5 bases to trimming and J lost 3 bases; unmatched junction nucleotides: 10. In DNA, the CDR3 is TGTGCCAGTAGTCCACGGACAGGGGGGAATCTCTACGAGCAGTACTTC. This codes for CASSPRTGGNLYEQYF.

The J gene is TRBJ1-6, the V gene TRBV19; D is ambiguous. In germline, CDR1 is LNHDA, CDR2 SQIVND (reference sequence). CDR3 length: 13 residues. The germline V and J ends were trimmed by 3 bases and 10 bases, with 10 bases remaining between them. The CDR3 DNA reads as TGTGCCAGTAGTATCGAGGAATACTCACCCCTCCACTTT. Protein product: CASSIEEYSPLHF. Supplemented by reference TRBV19 and TRBJ1-6, the full variable domain reads DGGITQSPKYLFRKEGQNVTLSCEQNLNHDAMYWYRQDPGQGLRLIYYSQIVNDFQKGDIAEGYSVSREKKESFPLTVTSAQKNPTAFYLCASSIEEYSPLHFGNGTRLTVT.

The chain carries TRBV19 and TRBJ2-1, with TRBD2 as a possible D gene (5 bases). Germline loops: CDR1 LNHDA, CDR2 SQIVND (reference sequence). V shed 4 bases and J shed 9 bases, with 13 bases lying between them. This CDR3 spans 13 amino acids. CDR3 protein: CASSSQRTGEQFF. The CDR3 bases are TGTGCCAGTAGTAGCCAGCGGACGGGTGAGCAGTTCTTC.

The rearrangement uses TRBV7-7 and TRBJ2-5; 9 bases line up with TRBD2. The CDR3 is 16 amino acids. J was trimmed by 6 bases and V by 5 bases; bases with no gene match: 13. CDR1 is SSHAT and CDR2 is FNYEAQ in the germline V gene (reference sequence). The CDR3 nucleotides read TGTGCCAGCAGCCCCGTCCTCAGCGGGGGGCCTAAGACCCAGTACTTC. It yields the protein CASSPVLSGGPKTQYF. Combining the CDR3 with reference TRBV7-7 and TRBJ2-5 gives the whole variable domain GAGVSQSPRYKVTKRGQDVTLRCDPISSHATLYWYQQALGQGPEFLTYFNYEAQPDKSGLPSDRFSAERPEGSISTLTIQRTEQRDSAMYRCASSPVLSGGPKTQYFGPGTRLLVL.

There are a few counts of this clone. The gene calls are TRBV7-2 and TRBJ2-7, with TRBD2 matching 9 bases. Trimming cost V 6 bases and J 3 bases; bases outside gene matches: 12. The germline V gene has CDR1 SGHTA and CDR2 FQGNSA. The CDR3 consists of 16 residues. In nucleotides, the CDR3 is TGTGCCAGCAGTTGGCCTAGCGGGGCCCGGGGCTACGAGCAGTACTTC. It specifies CASSWPSGARGYEQYF.

A remark on this clone: Other DNA sequences from this sample encode an identical CDR3 as well. This chain joins TRBV9 and TRBJ1-4, with D perhaps TRBD1 (5 bases). V gave up 5 bases and J gave up 3 bases, with 14 bases separating them. In germline, CDR1 is SGDLS, CDR2 YYNGEE. CDR3 size: 15 residues. CDR3 sequence reads: CASSAWGVPNEKLFF. The CDR3 DNA sequence: TGTGCCAGCAGTGCGTGGGGGGTACCTAATGAAAAACTGTTTTTT.

This clone has a handful of counts. This chain joins TRBV7-2 and TRBJ1-6; the D gene is possibly TRBD1 (6 bases). Germline CDR1 SGHTA, CDR2 FQGNSA. V shed 4 bases and J shed 5 bases, with 12 bases lying between them. This CDR3 is built from 15 residues. CDR3 sequence: CASSSRGGDNSPLHF. The CDR3 DNA reads as TGTGCCAGCAGCTCCCGAGGGGGGGATAATTCACCCCTCCACTTT.

This rearrangement joins TRBV30 to TRBJ2-3, with 10 bases identical to TRBD2. This CDR3 comprises 16 residues. The germline gives CDR1 GTSNPN, CDR2 SVGIG (reference sequence). Unmatched junction bases numbered 8, after V lost 0 bases and J lost 5 bases. This CDR3 reads CAWSVWGGLALDTQYF. The CDR3 coding sequence is TGTGCCTGGAGTGTATGGGGGGGACTAGCGTTAGATACGCAGTATTTT.

This chain uses TRBV6-4 with TRBJ1-1; maybe TRBD1 (5 bases). Deletions cut 6 bases from V and 4 bases from J, with 21 bases between. Germline V lookup: CDR1 MRHNA, CDR2 SNTAGT. This CDR3 has 16 residues. The CDR3 coding sequence is TGTGCCAGCAGGGAACCCCACGGGGGAACAACCACTGAAGCTTTCTTT. This sequence encodes CASREPHGGTTTEAFF.

V is TRBV7-9 and J is TRBJ2-4, with D maybe TRBD2 (6 bases). The CDR3 length is 16 residues. CDR1 and CDR2 from the germline V gene are SEHNR and FQNEAQ (reference sequence). Trimming removed 1 base at V and 0 bases at J, with 10 bases between. This CDR3 reads CASSLGPGGAKNIQYF. CDR3 DNA: TGTGCCAGCAGCTTAGGTCCCGGGGGAGCCAAAAACATTCAGTACTTC.

The V gene is TRBV5-5, the J gene TRBJ1-1; D remains ambiguous. V was pared by 2 bases and J by 2 bases, with 7 bases between. The CDR3 covers 13 residues. Germline V gives CDR1 SGHKS, CDR2 YYEKEE (reference sequence). CDR3 coding DNA: TGTGCCAGCAGCTTCACAGACAACACTGAAGCTTTCTTT. Amino acid sequence: CASSFTDNTEAFF.

The chain employs TRBV30 and TRBJ1-2; the D gene is possibly TRBD1 (6 bases). Looked up from germline, CDR1 is GTSNPN and CDR2 is SVGIG (reference sequence). The germline V and J ends were trimmed by 5 bases and 4 bases, with 11 bases remaining between them. CDR3 size: 12 residues. CDR3 amino acids: CAWGKTGYGYTF. The CDR3 DNA follows: TGTGCCTGGGGCAAGACAGGCTATGGCTACACCTTC.

As DNA, the CDR3 is TGTGCCAGCAGCTTTCTTTCACAAAGAACTGGAAACACCATATATTTT. Translating it yields CASSFLSQRTGNTIYF. The chain has TRBV7-9 and TRBJ1-3; D is unclear. V was clipped by 3 bases and J by 2 bases, with 14 bases between them. The CDR3 spans 16 residues. Germline assignment: CDR1 SEHNR and CDR2 FQNEAQ (reference sequence).

The rearrangement links TRBV30 to TRBJ1-4; 7 nucleotides match TRBD1. The J segment lost 7 bases and the V segment lost 2 bases, leaving 7 bases of the junction unmatched. CDR3 length: 14 amino acids. The germline gives CDR1 GTSNPN, CDR2 SVGIG (reference sequence). CDR3 amino acids: CAWSYLTGFEKLFF. In nucleotides, the CDR3 is TGTGCCTGGAGTTATCTGACAGGGTTTGAAAAACTGTTTTTT.

The chain links TRBV7-9 to TRBJ2-7; D is uncertain. The ends were cut back, 3 bases at V and 6 bases at J, with 9 bases in the middle. The germline gives CDR1 SEHNR, CDR2 FQNEAQ (reference sequence). The CDR3 totals 12 residues. Written as DNA, the CDR3 is TGTGCCAGCAGCTTTCATGGCGGCGAGCAGTACTTC. It specifies CASSFHGGEQYF. Full variable domain (remainder filled in from reference TRBV7-9 and TRBJ2-7): DTGVSQNPRHKITKRGQNVTFRCDPISEHNRLYWYRQTLGQGPEFLTYFQNEAQLEKSRLLSDRFSAERPKGSFSTLEIQRTEQGDSAMYLCASSFHGGEQYFGPGTRLTVT.

The rearrangement joins TRBV5-1 to TRBJ2-5, with 9 positions matching TRBD1. V trimming: 4 bases; J trimming: 5 bases; junction bases outside the gene matches: 3. Germline loops: CDR1 SGHRS, CDR2 YFSETQ. The CDR3 is 13 residues long. In DNA, the CDR3 is TGCGCCAGCAGCATGGGACAGGGTGAGACCCAGTACTTC. It translates to CASSMGQGETQYF.

The chain combines TRBV4-1 with TRBJ1-4; no reliable D call. The germline V gene has CDR1 MGHRA and CDR2 YSYEKL. The CDR3 is 16 residues long. Trimming shortened V by 4 bases and J by 4 bases, and 16 bases separated the two germline ends. The CDR3: CASSLRGEEGNEKLFF. The CDR3 DNA sequence: TGCGCCAGCAGCCTCCGGGGAGAGGAGGGTAATGAAAAACTGTTTTTT.

This chain uses TRBV19 with TRBJ1-5, with 7 positions matching TRBD1. V shed 0 bases, J shed 6 bases, and the junction held 5 bases outside the gene matches. CDR3 length: 15 residues. The germline CDR1 and CDR2 sequences are LNHDA and SQIVND (reference sequence). The CDR3 region has the DNA TGTGCCAGTAGTATAGAAGGGGGCGTATCTCAGCCCCAGCATTTT. Translating gives CASSIEGGVSQPQHF. Filled out from reference TRBV19 and TRBJ1-5, the complete variable domain reads DGGITQSPKYLFRKEGQNVTLSCEQNLNHDAMYWYRQDPGQGLRLIYYSQIVNDFQKGDIAEGYSVSREKKESFPLTVTSAQKNPTAFYLCASSIEGGVSQPQHFGDGTRLSIL.

The chain couples TRBV29-1 to TRBJ1-2; no reliable D call. V lost 3 bases to trimming and J lost 7 bases, with 9 bases between them. The CDR3 totals 11 residues. CDR1 and CDR2 (germline): SQVTM, ANQGSEA. The CDR3 nucleotides read TGCAGCGTTGACGTGGCGGGTGGCTACACCTTC. Translated: CSVDVAGGYTF.